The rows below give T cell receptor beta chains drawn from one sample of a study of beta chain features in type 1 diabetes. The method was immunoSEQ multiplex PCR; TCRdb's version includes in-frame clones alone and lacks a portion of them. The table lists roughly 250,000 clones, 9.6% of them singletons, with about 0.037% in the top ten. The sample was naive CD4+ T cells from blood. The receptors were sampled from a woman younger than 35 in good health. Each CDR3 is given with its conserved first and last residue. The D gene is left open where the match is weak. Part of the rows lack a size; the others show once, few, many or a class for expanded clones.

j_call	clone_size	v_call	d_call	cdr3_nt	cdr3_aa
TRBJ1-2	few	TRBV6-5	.	TGTGCCAGCAGTTATTCCAGGGATTATGGCTACACCTTC	CASSYSRDYGYTF
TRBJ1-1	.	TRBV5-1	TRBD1	TGCGCCAGCCGGCCGGGACAGGGTACTGAAGCTTTCTTT	CASRPGQGTEAFF
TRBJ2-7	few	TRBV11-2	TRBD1	TGTGCCAGCAACCACCGGGACAGGGGTTCCTACGAGCAGTACTTC	CASNHRDRGSYEQYF
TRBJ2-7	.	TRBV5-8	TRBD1	TGTGCCAGCAGCCGATTTACTTGGGACAGAGACTACGAGCAGTACTTC	CASSRFTWDRDYEQYF
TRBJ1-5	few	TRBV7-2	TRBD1	TGTGCCAGCAGCCGACAGGGTGGCAATCAGCCCCAGCATTTT	CASSRQGGNQPQHF
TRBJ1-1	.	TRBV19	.	TGTGCCAGTAAACCGGGGAGGGCGACTGAAGCTTTCTTT	CASKPGRATEAFF
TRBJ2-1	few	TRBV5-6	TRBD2	TGTGCCAGCACCGGACGGGGAGGGAGCTCCTACAATGAGCAGTTCTTC	CASTGRGGSSYNEQFF
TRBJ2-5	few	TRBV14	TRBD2	TGTGCCAGCAGCCAAGTCCCCGGGAGCGGGAGAACGGAGACCCAGTACTTC	CASSQVPGSGRTETQYF
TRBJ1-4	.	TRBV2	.	TGTGCCAGCAGTGCGGAGACTAATGAAAAACTGTTTTTT	CASSAETNEKLFF
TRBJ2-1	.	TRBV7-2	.	TGTGCCAGCACCGATCCCCCGGTGGATGAGCAGTTCTTC	CASTDPPVDEQFF
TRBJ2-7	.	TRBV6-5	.	TGTGCCAGCAGTTACCCCACCTACGAGCAGTACTTC	CASSYPTYEQYF
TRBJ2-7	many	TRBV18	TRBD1	TGTGCCAGCTCACCCGGGACAGGGAACTACGAGCAGTACTTC	CASSPGTGNYEQYF
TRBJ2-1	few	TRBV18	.	TGTGCCAGCTCACCCACTGACTACAATGAGCAGTTCTTC	CASSPTDYNEQFF
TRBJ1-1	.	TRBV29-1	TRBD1	TGCAGCGTTGGGGGCCGACAGGGCGCAAGGAACACTGAAGCTTTCTTT	CSVGGRQGARNTEAFF
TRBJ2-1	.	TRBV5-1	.	TGCGCCAGCAGCTGGGGTGCGGGGTCACGGTCCTACAATGAGCAGTTCTTC	CASSWGAGSRSYNEQFF
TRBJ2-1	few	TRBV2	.	TGTGCCAGCAGGAGTACAGGGTTGGATGAGCAGTTCTTC	CASRSTGLDEQFF
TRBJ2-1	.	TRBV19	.	TGTGCCAGTAGTCCCTCTTCTCGGGAGAGCTCCTACAATGAGCAGTTCTTC	CASSPSSRESSYNEQFF
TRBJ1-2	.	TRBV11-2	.	TGTGCCAGCAGCTCCCCGCCGGGTTTGGATCAGAACTATGGCTACACCTTC	CASSSPPGLDQNYGYTF
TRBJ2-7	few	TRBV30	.	TGTGCCTGGGGTCCGGGACTGACCTCCTACGAGCAGTACTTC	CAWGPGLTSYEQYF
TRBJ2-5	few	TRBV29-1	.	TGCAGCGTGAGCCCGGGGAAGGGGACCCAGTACTTC	CSVSPGKGTQYF
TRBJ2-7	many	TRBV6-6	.	TGTGCCAGCAGGCCGAGATTAGTCTACGAGCAGTACTTC	CASRPRLVYEQYF
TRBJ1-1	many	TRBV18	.	TGTGCCAGCTCCCGGGTGGAGATGAACACTGAAGCTTTCTTT	CASSRVEMNTEAFF
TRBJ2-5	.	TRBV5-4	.	TGTGCCAGCAGCTATGAGGGGGGGGAAGAGACCCAGTACTTC	CASSYEGGEETQYF
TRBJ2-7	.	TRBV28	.	TGTGCCAGCAGTCCATTTAGGGGCGAGCAGTACTTC	CASSPFRGEQYF
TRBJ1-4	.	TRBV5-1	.	TGCGCCAGCAGCTTGGAGCAGGGAGGGCGCAAACTGTTTTTT	CASSLEQGGRKLFF
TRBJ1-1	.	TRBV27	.	TGTGCCAGCAGTCTCCCGGGGGTGCCCACTGAAGCTTTCTTT	CASSLPGVPTEAFF
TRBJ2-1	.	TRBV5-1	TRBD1	TGCGCCAGCAGCTTGTCAGGACAGGTCGCTGGCAATGAGCAGTTCTTC	CASSLSGQVAGNEQFF
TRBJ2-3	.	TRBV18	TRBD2	TGTGCCAGCTCACCAGGGACTAGCGGGAGGAATACGCAGTATTTT	CASSPGTSGRNTQYF
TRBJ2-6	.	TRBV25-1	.	TGTGCCAGCAGTGAATCTAGACTCTCTGGGGCCAACGTCCTGACTTTC	CASSESRLSGANVLTF
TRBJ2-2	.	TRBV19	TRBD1	TGTGCCGGGGGACAGGGAGTATCCGGGGAGCTGTTTTTT	CAGGQGVSGELFF
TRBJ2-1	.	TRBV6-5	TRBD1	TGTGCCAGCAGTTATGTGGCAGGGGGCCTTCTAGAGCAGTTCTTC	CASSYVAGGLLEQFF
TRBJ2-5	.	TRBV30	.	TGTGCCTGGAGCAGGGGGGTTCGGGAGACCCAGTACTTC	CAWSRGVRETQYF
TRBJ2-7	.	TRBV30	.	TGTGCCTGGGGGAAACTCAGCGGAAGAATTAATGCCTACGAGCAGTACTTC	CAWGKLSGRINAYEQYF
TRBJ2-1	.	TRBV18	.	TGTGCCAGCTCACCCCAGGGGGCTAGCGGGGACAACAATGAGCAGTTCTTC	CASSPQGASGDNNEQFF
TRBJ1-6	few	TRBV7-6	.	TGTGCCAGCAGCCTGGGGCAGGGCGATTCACCCCTCCACTTT	CASSLGQGDSPLHF
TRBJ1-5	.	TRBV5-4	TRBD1	TGTGCCAGCAGCATTGGGGGGGGGACAGGCTTTAATCAGCCCCAGCATTTT	CASSIGGGTGFNQPQHF
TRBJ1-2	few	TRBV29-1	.	TGCAGCGTTGGAGGGGGGGATTCCCACTATGGCTACACCTTC	CSVGGGDSHYGYTF
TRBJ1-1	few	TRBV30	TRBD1	TGTGCCTGGAGTGTGAGGGGGCGAGTAACTGAAGCTTTCTTT	CAWSVRGRVTEAFF
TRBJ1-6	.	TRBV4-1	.	TGCGCCAGCAGCCAACCGGGGGGGGGCCCCTATAATTCACCCCTCCACTTT	CASSQPGGGPYNSPLHF
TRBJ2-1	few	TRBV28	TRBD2	TGTGCCAGCAGTTCGCTAGCGGTTGTTACCTACAATGAGCAGTTCTTC	CASSSLAVVTYNEQFF
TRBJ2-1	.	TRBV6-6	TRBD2	TGTGCCAGCAGAGGACTAGCGGGGGGGACAAATGAGCAGTTCTTC	CASRGLAGGTNEQFF
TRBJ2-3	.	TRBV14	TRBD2	TGTGCCAGCAGCCAAGTGACGGGAGGGCCCATAGATACGCAGTATTTT	CASSQVTGGPIDTQYF
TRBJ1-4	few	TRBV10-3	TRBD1	TGTGCCGCCGCCGGGACAGCGAACGAAAAACTGTTTTTT	CAAAGTANEKLFF
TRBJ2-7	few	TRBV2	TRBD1	TGTGCCAGCAGTAAGGGGGCTACCTACGAGCAGTACTTC	CASSKGATYEQYF
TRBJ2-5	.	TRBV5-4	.	TGTGCCAGCAGCTTGTACAGCCAAGAGACCCAGTACTTC	CASSLYSQETQYF
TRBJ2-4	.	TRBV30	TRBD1	TGTGCCTGGGGCGCAAACAGGGGAATTCAGTACTTC	CAWGANRGIQYF
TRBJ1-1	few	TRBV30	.	TGTGCCTGGATCGTACCGGGAGGGACTGAAGCTTTCTTT	CAWIVPGGTEAFF
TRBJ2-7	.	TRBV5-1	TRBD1	TGCGCCAGCAGACTCCTCGGACAGGCCTACTACGAGCAGTACTTC	CASRLLGQAYYEQYF
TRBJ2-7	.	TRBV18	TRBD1	TGTGCCAGCTCGCCTGTGGACAGGAGCTCCTACGAGCAGTACTTC	CASSPVDRSSYEQYF
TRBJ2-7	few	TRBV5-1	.	TGCGCCAGCAGCTTACTCCGCGAACTCTCCTACGAGCAGTACTTC	CASSLLRELSYEQYF